The sample holds a few counts of the clone carrying this T cell receptor beta chain. Its antigen remains unidentified. Time point meaning: blood at routine non-recurrence follow-up after resection. No cells were sorted before sequencing. The whole RNA sequenced was extracted from tumor, nontumor lung or frozen PBMC. TCRdb itself ran the 5' RACE reads through MiXCR, one entry per CDR3 protein. The sample comprises roughly 99,000 distinct CDR3 sequences, roughly 19% of which are singletons, and roughly a fifth rests with the top ten. The sample belongs to a study of spatial heterogeneity in lung cancer. Study details: Sequence detection consistently recorded a greater number of beta-chain than alpha-chain sequences. Study observations and caveats: Whereas they appeared in blood less at follow-up, ubiquitous expanded tumor TCRs appeared there more at resection.

Germline CDR1 SEHNR, CDR2 FQNEAQ (reference sequence). With 7 bases clipped from V and 6 bases from J, the junction kept 6 bases outside the gene matches. The CDR3 is 13 amino acids. The TCR comes from a male donor with early-stage non-small cell lung cancer. The rearrangement links TRBV7-9 to TRBJ1-2; 9 bases line up with TRBD1. Sample: PBMCs, taken at follow-up. CDR3 bases: TGTGCCAGCACACTGGGACAGGGACATGGCTACACCTTC. Amino acid sequence: CASTLGQGHGYTF.